This T cell receptor beta chain was retrieved from a study of blood T cell repertoires in COVID-19. Across the whole study: Both acute and convalescent COVID-19 samples were obtained from the United States, Italy and Spain. PBMCs, B-cell-depleted T cells, or T cells provided the cDNA or gDNA that made up the material.

Followed over time, Seattle patients had been enrolled while infection was active. As originally analysed: Amplification from reference gene primers served as the basis for estimated nucleated cell counts. This table comes from immunoSEQ multiplex PCR, and its TCRdb copy is limited to in-frame clones, with some not included. For V, J and clone size, that table is used; D and trimming come from the DNA. Of some 520,000 clones in the sample, about 88% were seen once. Sequencing was performed on peripheral blood. The clonotype comes from a young man with COVID-19, enrolled during active disease.

The CDR3 nucleotides read TGTGCTAGTGAAACCGGGACAGGGTATCGTGAAGCTTTCTTT. Amino acid sequence: CASETGTGYREAFF. V and J are TRBV12-5 and TRBJ1-1; 9 nucleotides align to TRBD1. Per the germline V gene, CDR1 is LGHNT and CDR2 is FRNRAP. The length of the CDR3 is 14 residues. With 7 bases clipped from V and 7 bases from J, the junction kept 10 bases outside the gene matches.